What follows are 13 T cell receptor beta chains derived from one specimen sequenced in a study of blood T cell repertoires in COVID-19. The protocol was immunoSEQ multiplex PCR, while the TCRdb copy is restricted to in-frame clones and leaves out a portion. The data contain around 80,000 clones, about 91% of them seen just once; the ten biggest clones take up approximately 5.1%. The source material was peripheral blood. The origin of the receptors is a woman of 80 years or more with acute or convalescent COVID-19.

The chain uses TRBV19 and TRBJ1-1; 11 bases align to TRBD1. J was trimmed by 4 bases and V by 1 base; bases with no gene match: 2. The CDR3 consists of 15 residues. Per the germline V gene, CDR1 is LNHDA and CDR2 is SQIVND (reference sequence). The CDR3, as DNA: TGTGCCAGTAGTATAGGAGGGACAGGGGGCACTGAAGCTTTCTTT. As protein: CASSIGGTGGTEAFF.

The genes are TRBV5-6 and TRBJ1-1, with 9 bases lining up with TRBD1. Germline CDR1 SGHDT, CDR2 YYEEEE. The CDR3 totals 15 residues. With V trimmed by 6 bases and J by 5 bases, 11 bases remained unmatched. CDR3 DNA sequence: TGTGCCAGCACCAGACCTGGGACAGGGAGGACTGAAGCTTTCTTT. This codes for CASTRPGTGRTEAFF.

The chain joins TRBV2 to TRBJ1-1, with TRBD1 identical over 7 bases. The germline V gene has CDR1 SNHLY and CDR2 FYNNEI. J lost 0 bases, V lost 8 bases, and 12 bases had no gene match. The CDR3 is 16 residues long. The CDR3 is CASPAEQGSLNTEAFF. The DNA of the CDR3 is TGTGCCAGCCCGGCCGAACAGGGGTCATTGAACACTGAAGCTTTCTTT.

The CDR3 DNA follows: TGTGCCAGTAGTTCTCAGGCACCCTCTGCAACTAATGAAAAACTGTTTTTT. This encodes CASSSQAPSATNEKLFF. The V gene is TRBV19, the J gene TRBJ1-4; no reliable D call. In germline, CDR1 is LNHDA, CDR2 SQIVND (reference sequence). The CDR3 extends over 17 amino acids. Trimming shortened V by 5 bases and J by 0 bases, and 16 bases separated the two germline ends.

This clone was observed a single time. The chain recombines TRBV24-1 with TRBJ2-1; possibly TRBD1 for D (6 bases). V was cut by 4 bases and J by 10 bases, with 13 bases left in between. CDR3 length: 13 amino acids. From germline, CDR1 is KGHDR and CDR2 SFDVKD. CDR3 amino acids: CATSEPGTKEQFF. As DNA, the CDR3 is TGTGCCACCAGTGAGCCCGGGACAAAAGAGCAGTTCTTC.

This chain links TRBV4-2 with TRBJ2-1; perhaps TRBD2 as D (5 bases). The CDR3 is 13 amino acids. Germline CDR1 and CDR2: LGHNA and YNFKEQ. V lost 6 bases to trimming and J lost 11 bases, with 17 bases between them. The CDR3 sequence: CASSHLEVGQQFF. CDR3 coding DNA: TGTGCCAGCAGTCACTTGGAGGTCGGGCAGCAGTTCTTC.

The chain joins TRBV24-1 to TRBJ2-2, with D possibly TRBD1 on 6 matching bases. The V and J ends lost 4 bases and 6 bases respectively, with 11 bases between them. There are 14 residues in the CDR3. Germline lookup yields CDR1 KGHDR and CDR2 SFDVKD. The CDR3 DNA sequence: TGTGCCACCAGTGACACAGGGTTTTCCGGGGAGCTGTTTTTT. Translating it yields CATSDTGFSGELFF.

The rearrangement links TRBV28 to TRBJ1-2; no definite D call. The V end was cut by 6 bases, the J end by 3 bases, with 14 bases between. Germline V lookup: CDR1 MDHEN, CDR2 SYDVKM. The CDR3 extends over 14 amino acids. The CDR3 sequence is CASSLSTNYYGYTF. In nucleotides, the CDR3 is TGTGCCAGCAGCCTCTCAACAAATTACTATGGCTACACCTTC.

The chain recombines TRBV11-2 with TRBJ2-6; 7 bases are shared with TRBD1. Germline CDR1 is SGHAT and CDR2 is FQNNGV. Losses at the gene ends were 5 bases for V and 4 bases for J; bases not matched to a gene: 17. The CDR3 loop spans 19 amino acids. The CDR3 sequence: CASSRLTGSNARGANVLTF. The CDR3 DNA reads TGTGCCAGCAGCCGACTGACAGGGTCGAATGCTAGGGGGGCCAACGTCCTGACTTTC.

In its sample, this clone was seen once. V usage is TRBV4-1 and J usage is TRBJ2-1; TRBD2 might be the D (7 bases). The CDR3 covers 14 residues. Germline V CDR1 and CDR2: MGHRA, YSYEKL. Trimming removed 0 bases at V and 8 bases at J, with 11 bases between. The CDR3: CASSQDRGADEQFF. The CDR3 bases are TGCGCCAGCAGCCAAGATCGGGGGGCGGATGAGCAGTTCTTC.

This chain links TRBV3-1 (or the pseudogene TRBV3-2) with TRBJ1-1; 10 positions agree with TRBD1. The J segment lost 5 bases and the V segment lost 4 bases, leaving 7 bases of the junction unmatched. The germline CDR1 and CDR2 sequences are LGHDT and YNNKEL (reference sequence). The CDR3 has 15 amino acids. The chain's CDR3 is CASSPSDRGDTEAFF. The CDR3 nucleotides are TGTGCCAGCAGCCCCTCGGACAGGGGGGATACTGAAGCTTTCTTT.

The chain is built from TRBV6-2 or TRBV6-3 and TRBJ1-2; maybe TRBD1 (6 bases). The CDR3 runs 15 residues. Germline CDR1 MNHEY, CDR2 SVGEGT. The germline V and J ends were trimmed by 5 bases and 4 bases, with 17 bases remaining between them. The CDR3 DNA follows: TGTGCCAGCAGTAATTCCGGGACAAACCTCTATGGCTACACCTTC. This codes for CASSNSGTNLYGYTF.

This clone was detected only once. The chain combines TRBV6-2 or TRBV6-3 with TRBJ2-1; 11 bases line up with TRBD2. Germline V gene data show CDR1 as MNHEY and CDR2 as SVGEGT. The CDR3 runs 15 residues. The J segment lost 4 bases and the V segment lost 4 bases, leaving 3 bases of the junction unmatched. The CDR3 protein is CASSSLAGGYNEQFF. Written as DNA, the CDR3 is TGTGCCAGCAGTTCCTTAGCGGGGGGGTACAATGAGCAGTTCTTC.